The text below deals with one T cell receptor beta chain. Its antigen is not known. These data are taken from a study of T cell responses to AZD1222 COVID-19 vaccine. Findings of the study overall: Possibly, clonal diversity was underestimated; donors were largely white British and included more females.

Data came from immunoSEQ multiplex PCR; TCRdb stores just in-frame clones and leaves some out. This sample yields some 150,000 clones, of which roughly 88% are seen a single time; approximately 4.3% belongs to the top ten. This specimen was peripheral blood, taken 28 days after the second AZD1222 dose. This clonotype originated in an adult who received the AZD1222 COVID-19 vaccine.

This CDR3 is CASSVAEALRTNEKLFF. DNA of the CDR3: TGTGCCAGCAGCGTAGCGGAAGCATTAAGAACTAATGAAAAACTGTTTTTT. The V call is TRBV9, the J call TRBJ1-4; the D is unclear. Germline V gene data show CDR1 as SGDLS and CDR2 as YYNGEE. The CDR3 extends over 17 amino acids. V shed 0 bases and J shed 1 base, with 13 bases lying between them.